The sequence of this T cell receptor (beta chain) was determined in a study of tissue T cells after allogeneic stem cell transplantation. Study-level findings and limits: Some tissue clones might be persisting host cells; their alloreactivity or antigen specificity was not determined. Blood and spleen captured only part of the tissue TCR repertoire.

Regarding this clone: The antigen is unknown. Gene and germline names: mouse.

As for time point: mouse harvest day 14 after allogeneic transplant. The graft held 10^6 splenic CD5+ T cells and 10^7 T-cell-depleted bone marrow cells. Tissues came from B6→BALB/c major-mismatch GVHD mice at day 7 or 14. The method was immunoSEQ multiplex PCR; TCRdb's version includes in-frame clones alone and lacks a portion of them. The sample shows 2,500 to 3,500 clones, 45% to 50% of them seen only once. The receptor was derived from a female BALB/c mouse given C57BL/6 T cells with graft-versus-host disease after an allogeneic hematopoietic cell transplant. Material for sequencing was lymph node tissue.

This CDR3 reads CASSQNRVYAEQFF. The covered CDR3 bases are TGTGCCAGCAGCCAAAACAGGGTCTATGCTGAGCAGTTC. The chain carries TRBV5 and TRBJ2-1; maybe TRBD1 (6 bases). Read data end 1 residue before the CDR3 end; the end is taken from the germline J gene. Germline values: CDR1 LGHNA, CDR2 YNLKQL (reference sequence). The CDR3 totals 14 residues. V gave up 2 bases and J gave up 3 bases, with 8 bases separating them.